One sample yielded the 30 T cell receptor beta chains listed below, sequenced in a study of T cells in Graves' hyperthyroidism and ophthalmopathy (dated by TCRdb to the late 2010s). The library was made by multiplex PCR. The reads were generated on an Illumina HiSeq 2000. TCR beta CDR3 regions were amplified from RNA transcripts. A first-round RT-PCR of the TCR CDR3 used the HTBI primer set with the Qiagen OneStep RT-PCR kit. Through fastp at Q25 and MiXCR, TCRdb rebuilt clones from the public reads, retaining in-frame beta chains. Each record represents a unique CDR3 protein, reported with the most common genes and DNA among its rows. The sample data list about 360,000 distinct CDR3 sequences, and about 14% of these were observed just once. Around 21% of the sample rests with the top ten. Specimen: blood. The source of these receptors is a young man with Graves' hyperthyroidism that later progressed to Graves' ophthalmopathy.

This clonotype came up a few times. CDR3 coding DNA: TGCGCCAGCAGCCAAGATGAGGGGTTTGATCAGCCCCAGCATTTT. Residues: CASSQDEGFDQPQHF. V and J are TRBV4-1 and TRBJ1-5; possible D gene TRBD1, 5 bases. Germline CDR1 and CDR2: MGHRA and YSYEKL. The germline V and J ends were trimmed by 0 bases and 5 bases, with 11 bases remaining between them. The CDR3 totals 15 residues.

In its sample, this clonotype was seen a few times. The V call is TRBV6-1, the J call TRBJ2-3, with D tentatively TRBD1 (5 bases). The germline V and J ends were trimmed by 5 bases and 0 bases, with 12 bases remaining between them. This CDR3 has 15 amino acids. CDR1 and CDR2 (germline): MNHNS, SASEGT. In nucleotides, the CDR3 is TGTGCCAGCAGTTGGTTCAGGGCCAGCACAGATACGCAGTATTTT. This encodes CASSWFRASTDTQYF.

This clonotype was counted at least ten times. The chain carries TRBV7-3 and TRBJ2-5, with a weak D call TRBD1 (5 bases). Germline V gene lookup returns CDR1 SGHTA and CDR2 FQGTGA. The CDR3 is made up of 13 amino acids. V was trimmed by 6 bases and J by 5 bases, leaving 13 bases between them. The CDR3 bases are TGTGCCAGCAGTTCGGGTCCAGGGGAGACCCAGTACTTC. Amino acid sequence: CASSSGPGETQYF.

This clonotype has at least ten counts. CDR3 sequence reads: CASSFSEGAEQYF. CDR3 DNA sequence: TGTGCCAGCAGTTTCTCTGAGGGCGCCGAGCAGTACTTC. The chain joins TRBV6-5 to TRBJ2-7; D perhaps matches TRBD2 (5 bases). The CDR3 runs 13 residues. V lost 4 bases, J lost 6 bases, and 13 bases lay in between. Germline V gives CDR1 MNHEY, CDR2 SVGAGI.

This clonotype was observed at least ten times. Here the CDR3 DNA reads TGTGCCAGCTATAGAACGTCCTCTTCATGGGAGACCCAGTACTTC. This encodes CASYRTSSSWETQYF. The chain has TRBV2 and TRBJ2-5; D is undetermined. The length of the CDR3 is 15 residues. Germline-derived CDR1 and CDR2 are SNHLY and FYNNEI. V was pared by 8 bases and J by 5 bases, with 21 bases between. The full variable domain, rest sourced from reference TRBV2 and TRBJ2-5, is EPEVTQTPSHQVTQMGQEVILRCVPISNHLYFYWYRQILGQKVEFLVSFYNNEISEKSEIFDDQFSVERPDGSNFTLKIRSTKLEDSAMYFCASYRTSSSWETQYFGPGTRLLVL.

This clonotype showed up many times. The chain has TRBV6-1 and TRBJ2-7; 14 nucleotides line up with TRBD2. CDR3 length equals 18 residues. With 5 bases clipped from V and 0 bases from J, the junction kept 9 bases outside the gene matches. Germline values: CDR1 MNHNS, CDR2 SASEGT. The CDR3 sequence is CASSTGTSGGSSSYEQYF. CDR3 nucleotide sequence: TGTGCCAGCAGTACCGGGACTAGCGGGGGCTCCAGCTCCTACGAGCAGTACTTC.

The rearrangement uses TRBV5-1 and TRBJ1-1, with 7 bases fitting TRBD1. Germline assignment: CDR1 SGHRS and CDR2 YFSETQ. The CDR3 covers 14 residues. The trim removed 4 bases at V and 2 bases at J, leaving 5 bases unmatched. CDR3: CASSGAGGNTEAFF. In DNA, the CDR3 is TGCGCCAGCAGCGGGGCAGGGGGAAACACTGAAGCTTTCTTT.

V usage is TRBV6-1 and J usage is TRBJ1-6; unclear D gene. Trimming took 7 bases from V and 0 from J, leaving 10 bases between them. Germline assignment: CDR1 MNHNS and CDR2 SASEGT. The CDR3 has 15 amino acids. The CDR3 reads CASKKRSSYNSPLHF. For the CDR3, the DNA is TGTGCCAGCAAGAAACGGAGCTCCTATAATTCACCCCTCCACTTT.

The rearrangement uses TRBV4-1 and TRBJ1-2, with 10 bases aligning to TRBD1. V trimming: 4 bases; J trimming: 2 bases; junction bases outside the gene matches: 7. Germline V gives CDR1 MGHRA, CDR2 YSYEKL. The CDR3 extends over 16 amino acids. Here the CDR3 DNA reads TGCGCCAGCAGCCGATCCGGGACAGGGGAAAACTATGGCTACACCTTC. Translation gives CASSRSGTGENYGYTF.

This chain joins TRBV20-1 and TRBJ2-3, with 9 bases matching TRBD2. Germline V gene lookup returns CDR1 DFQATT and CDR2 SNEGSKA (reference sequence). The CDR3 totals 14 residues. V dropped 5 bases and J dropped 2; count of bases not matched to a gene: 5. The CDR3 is CSAPLAGYTDTQYF. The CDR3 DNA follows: TGCAGTGCTCCCCTAGCGGGGTACACAGATACGCAGTATTTT.

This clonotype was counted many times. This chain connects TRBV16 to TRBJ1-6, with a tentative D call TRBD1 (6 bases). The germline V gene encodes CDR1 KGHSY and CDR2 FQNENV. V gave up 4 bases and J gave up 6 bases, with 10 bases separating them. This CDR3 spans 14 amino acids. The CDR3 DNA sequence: TGTGCCAGCAGCCGACAGGAGTCTAATTCACCCCTCCACTTT. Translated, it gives CASSRQESNSPLHF.

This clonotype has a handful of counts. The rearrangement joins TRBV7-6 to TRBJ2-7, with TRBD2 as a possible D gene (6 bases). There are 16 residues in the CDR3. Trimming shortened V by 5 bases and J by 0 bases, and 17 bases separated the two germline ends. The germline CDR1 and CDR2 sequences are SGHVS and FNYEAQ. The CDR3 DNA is TGTGCCAGCAGCCCCAGGAGGGCAGAGAGCTCCTACGAGCAGTACTTC. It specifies CASSPRRAESSYEQYF.

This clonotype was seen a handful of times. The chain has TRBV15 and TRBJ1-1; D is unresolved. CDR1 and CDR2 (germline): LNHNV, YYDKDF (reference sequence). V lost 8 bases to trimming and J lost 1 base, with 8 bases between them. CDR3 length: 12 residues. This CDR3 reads CATGQANTEAFF. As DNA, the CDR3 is TGTGCCACCGGGCAGGCGAACACTGAAGCTTTCTTT.

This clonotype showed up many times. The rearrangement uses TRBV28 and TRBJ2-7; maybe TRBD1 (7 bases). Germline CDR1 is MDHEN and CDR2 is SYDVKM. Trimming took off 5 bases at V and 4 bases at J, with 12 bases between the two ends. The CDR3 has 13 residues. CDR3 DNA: TGTGCCAGCAGTGCACAGGGGAGGTACGAGCAGTACTTC. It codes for CASSAQGRYEQYF.

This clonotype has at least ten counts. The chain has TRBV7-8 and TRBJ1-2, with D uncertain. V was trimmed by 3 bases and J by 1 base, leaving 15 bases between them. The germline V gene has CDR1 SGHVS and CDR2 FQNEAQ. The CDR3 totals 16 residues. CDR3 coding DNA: TGTGCCAGCAGCTTGGATGGACGGAAAGATAACTATGGCTACACCTTC. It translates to CASSLDGRKDNYGYTF.

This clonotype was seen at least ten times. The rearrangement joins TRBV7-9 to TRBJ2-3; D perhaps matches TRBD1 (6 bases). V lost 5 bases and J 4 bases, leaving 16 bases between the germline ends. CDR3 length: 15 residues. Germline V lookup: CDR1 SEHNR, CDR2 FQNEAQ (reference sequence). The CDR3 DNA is TGTGCCAGCAGCCCCCTGGCAGGGGCGGCAGATACGCAGTATTTT. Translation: CASSPLAGAADTQYF.

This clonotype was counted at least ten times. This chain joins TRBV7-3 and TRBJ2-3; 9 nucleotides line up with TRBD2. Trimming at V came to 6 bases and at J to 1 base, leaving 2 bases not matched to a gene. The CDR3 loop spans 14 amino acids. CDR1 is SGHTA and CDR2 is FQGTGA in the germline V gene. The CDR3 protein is CASRERGGTDTQYF. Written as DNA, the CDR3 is TGTGCCAGCAGGGAGCGGGGGGGCACAGATACGCAGTATTTT.

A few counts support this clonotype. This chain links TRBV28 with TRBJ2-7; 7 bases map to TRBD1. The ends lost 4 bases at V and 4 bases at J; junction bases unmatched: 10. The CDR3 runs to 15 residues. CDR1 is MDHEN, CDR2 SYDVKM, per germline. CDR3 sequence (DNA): TGTGCCAGCAGTTGGGGCGAAGGGGGCTTTTACGAGCAGTACTTC. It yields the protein CASSWGEGGFYEQYF.

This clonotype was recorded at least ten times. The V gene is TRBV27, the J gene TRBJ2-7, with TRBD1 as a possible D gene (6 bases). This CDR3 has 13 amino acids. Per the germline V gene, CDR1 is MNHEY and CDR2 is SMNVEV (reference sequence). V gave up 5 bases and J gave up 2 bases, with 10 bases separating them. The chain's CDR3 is CASSHRVTYEQYF. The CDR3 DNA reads TGTGCCAGCAGTCACAGGGTCACCTACGAGCAGTACTTC.

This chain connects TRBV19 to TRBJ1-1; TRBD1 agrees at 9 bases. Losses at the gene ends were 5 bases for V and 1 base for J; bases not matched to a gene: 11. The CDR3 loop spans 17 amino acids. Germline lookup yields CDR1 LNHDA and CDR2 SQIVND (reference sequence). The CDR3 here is CASSGDPNRGRNTEAFF. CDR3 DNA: TGTGCCAGTAGTGGGGACCCAAACAGGGGGCGGAACACTGAAGCTTTCTTT.

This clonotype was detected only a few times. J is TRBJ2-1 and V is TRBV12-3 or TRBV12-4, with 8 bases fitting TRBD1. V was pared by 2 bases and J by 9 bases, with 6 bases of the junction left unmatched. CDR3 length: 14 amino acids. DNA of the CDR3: TGTGCCAGCAGTTTATATCAGGGGGCTATTGAGCAGTTCTTC. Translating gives CASSLYQGAIEQFF.

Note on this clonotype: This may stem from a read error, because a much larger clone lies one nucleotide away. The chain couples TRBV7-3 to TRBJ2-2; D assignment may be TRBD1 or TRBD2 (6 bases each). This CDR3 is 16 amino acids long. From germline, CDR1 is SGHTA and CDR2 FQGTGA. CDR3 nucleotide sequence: TGTGCCAGCAGCTTATTCGGGGGCTTGAACACCGGGGAGCCGTTTTTT. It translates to CASSLFGGLNTGEPFF.

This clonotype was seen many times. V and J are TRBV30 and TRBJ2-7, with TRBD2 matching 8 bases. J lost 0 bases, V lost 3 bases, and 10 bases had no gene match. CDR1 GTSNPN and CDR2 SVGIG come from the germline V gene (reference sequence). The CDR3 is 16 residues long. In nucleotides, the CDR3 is TGTGCCTGGAGACAAGCGGGGGCCTCAAGCTCCTACGAGCAGTACTTC. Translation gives CAWRQAGASSSYEQYF.

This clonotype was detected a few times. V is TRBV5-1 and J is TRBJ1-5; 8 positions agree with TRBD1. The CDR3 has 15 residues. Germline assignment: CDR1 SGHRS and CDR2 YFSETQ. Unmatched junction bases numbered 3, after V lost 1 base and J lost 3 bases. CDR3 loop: CASSLLGQDNQPQHF. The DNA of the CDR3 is TGCGCCAGCAGCTTGCTGGGACAGGACAATCAGCCCCAGCATTTT.

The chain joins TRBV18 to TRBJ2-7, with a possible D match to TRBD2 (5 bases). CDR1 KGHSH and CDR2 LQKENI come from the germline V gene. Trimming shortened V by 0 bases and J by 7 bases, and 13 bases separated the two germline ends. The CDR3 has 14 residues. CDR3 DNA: TGTGCCAGCTCACCACCAGGACTTCCGGAAGAGCAGTACTTC. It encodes CASSPPGLPEEQYF. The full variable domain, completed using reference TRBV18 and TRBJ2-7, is NAGVMQNPRHLVRRRGQEARLRCSPMKGHSHVYWYRQLPEEGLKFMVYLQKENIIDESGMPKERFSAEFPKEGPSILRIQQVVRGDSAAYFCASSPPGLPEEQYFGPGTRLTVT.

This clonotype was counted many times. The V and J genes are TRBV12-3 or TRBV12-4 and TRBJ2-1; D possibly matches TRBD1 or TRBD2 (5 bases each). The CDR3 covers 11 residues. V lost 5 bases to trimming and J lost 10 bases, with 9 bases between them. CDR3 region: CASSNRDEQFF. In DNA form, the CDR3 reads TGTGCCAGCAGTAACCGGGACGAGCAGTTCTTC.

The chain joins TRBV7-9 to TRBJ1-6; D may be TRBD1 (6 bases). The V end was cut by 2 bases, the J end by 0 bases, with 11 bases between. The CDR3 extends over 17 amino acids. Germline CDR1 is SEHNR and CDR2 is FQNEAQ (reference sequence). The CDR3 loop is CASSLLGGHSYNSPLHF. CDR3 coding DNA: TGTGCCAGCAGCTTATTGGGGGGCCACTCCTATAATTCACCCCTCCACTTT. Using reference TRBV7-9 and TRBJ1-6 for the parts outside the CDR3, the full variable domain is DTGVSQNPRHKITKRGQNVTFRCDPISEHNRLYWYRQTLGQGPEFLTYFQNEAQLEKSRLLSDRFSAERPKGSFSTLEIQRTEQGDSAMYLCASSLLGGHSYNSPLHFGNGTRLTVT.

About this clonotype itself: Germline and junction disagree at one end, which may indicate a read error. CDR3 loop: CTSRPSNMNTEAFF. The DNA of the CDR3 is TGTACCAGCAGACCCTCGAATATGAACACTGAAGCTTTCTTT. This rearrangement joins TRBV6-2 or TRBV6-3 to TRBJ1-1; D gene uncertain. CDR1 is MNHEY and CDR2 is SVGEGT in the germline V gene. This CDR3 is built from 14 residues.

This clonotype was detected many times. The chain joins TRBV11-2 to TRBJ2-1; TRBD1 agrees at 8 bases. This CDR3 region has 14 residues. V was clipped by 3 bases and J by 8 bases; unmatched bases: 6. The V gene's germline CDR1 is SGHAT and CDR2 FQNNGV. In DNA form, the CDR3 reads TGTGCCAGCAGCTTTCAGGGGGCGGGCTATGAGCAGTTCTTC. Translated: CASSFQGAGYEQFF.

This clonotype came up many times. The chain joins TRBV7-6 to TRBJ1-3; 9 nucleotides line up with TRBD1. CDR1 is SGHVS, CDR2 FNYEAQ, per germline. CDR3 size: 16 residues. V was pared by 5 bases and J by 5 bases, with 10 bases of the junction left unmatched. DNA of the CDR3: TGTGCCAGCAGCGAGAATTACAGGGGGCAGAGAAACACCATATATTTT. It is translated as CASSENYRGQRNTIYF.